Described below is a single T cell receptor beta chain sequence and its context. V was pared by 0 bases and J by 0 bases, with 3 bases of the junction left unmatched. The germline V gene encodes CDR1 KGHSH and CDR2 LQKENI. The CDR3 has 17 amino acids. This sample is part of a study of blood T cell repertoires in COVID-19. TCRdb's copy holds only in-frame clones and misses some; the assay was immunoSEQ multiplex PCR. The sample contains 200,000 or so clones, over 70% of which appear only once. What was sequenced was peripheral blood. The chain has TRBV18 and TRBJ1-5; 9 nucleotides align to TRBD1. This TCR was sampled from a woman aged 70-85 years with acute or convalescent COVID-19. The CDR3 here is CASSPPGTGSSNQPQHF. The CDR3 nucleotides are TGTGCCAGCTCACCACCCGGGACAGGGAGTAGCAATCAGCCCCAGCATTTT.